The entry below gives a single T cell receptor beta chain sequence along with its context. The CDR3 totals 24 residues. V lost 1 base to trimming and J lost 6 bases; unmatched junction nucleotides: 28. The record originates from a study of blood T cell repertoires in COVID-19. Overall study context: Sites in the United States, Italy and Spain provided acute and convalescent COVID-19 samples.

The method was immunoSEQ multiplex PCR; TCRdb's version includes in-frame clones alone and lacks a portion of them. This sample carries 150,000 to 200,000 clones, roughly 90% of them seen once, and the ten largest clones take less than 3%. This receptor was taken from a man between 60 and 75 years old with acute or convalescent COVID-19. Source material: peripheral blood. The chain uses TRBV5-3 and TRBJ2-3; 14 nucleotides line up with TRBD2. TRBV5-3 is known as an ORF, though its function is uncertain. The CDR3: CARSLNTGAWVGTSGGTSPDTQYF. The DNA for the CDR3 is TGTGCCAGAAGCTTGAATACGGGCGCTTGGGTGGGGACTAGCGGGGGTACTTCCCCCGATACGCAGTATTTT.